The source of this T cell receptor (beta chain) is a study of CD8 T cells in ankylosing spondylitis. Whole-study findings and limits: CD8+ disease-linked clones were present at relatively low frequencies in blood. Significant enrichment of disease-linked clones was reported in matched ankylosing spondylitis synovial fluid.

One entry per CDR3 protein results from TCRdb running MiXCR on the 5' RACE reads. The sample carries 300,000 to 400,000 distinct CDR3 sequences, more than 20% recorded once. Germline-derived CDR1 and CDR2 are MGHRA and YSYEKL. The CDR3 is 17 residues long. V shed 0 bases and J shed 5 bases, with 20 bases lying between them. To note about this clonotype: Its cognate antigen is unknown.

The sequenced sample consisted of blood, either unsorted or a sorted T cell fraction (not recorded which). V gene TRBV4-1 combines with J gene TRBJ2-7; the D gene is possibly TRBD1 (6 bases). The receptor was isolated from a male donor with ankylosing spondylitis or in good health (not recorded which). In DNA form, the CDR3 reads TGCGCCAGCAGCCAAGATTTCAAAGGCCAGGGGTTCCACGAGCAGTACTTC. It yields the protein CASSQDFKGQGFHEQYF.